This T cell receptor beta chain is drawn from a study of cytomegalovirus exposure and HLA in healthy donors. Study details: Assignment to the Caucasian-associated ancestry cluster applied to more than 75% of the approximately 360 genotyped donors.

Primers: 60 Vbeta forward and 13 Jbeta reverse. Generated by immunoSEQ multiplex PCR, the TCRdb table keeps only in-frame clones and is missing some. This table holds over 100,000 clones, roughly three quarters found once. V dropped 7 bases and J dropped 3 bases, with 19 bases sitting between them. Germline CDR1 is LNHDA and CDR2 is SQIVND (reference sequence). This CDR3 is 17 amino acids long. This sequence joins TRBV19 and TRBJ2-6; perhaps TRBD2 as D (7 bases). Sequenced material: PBMCs. This receptor was obtained from a male donor in good health and CMV-seropositive. Here the CDR3 reads CASTNGGGGGGANVLTF. The CDR3 coding sequence is TGTGCCAGTACAAACGGGGGAGGGGGAGGTGGGGCCAACGTCCTGACTTTC.